This T cell receptor (beta chain) emerged from a study of beta chain features in type 1 diabetes. For the study at large: Examination covered roughly 100,000,000 sorted cells spanning all samples. Study-level findings and limits: Researchers report that Type 1 diabetes patients had moderately but significantly shorter TCRB CDR3s across all four CD4+ subsets. A cDNA-based sequencing approach could over-represent cells with high TCR expression.

The study reverse transcribed the entire isolated RNA, so it sequenced expressed TCRB transcripts. Clones were read by immunoSEQ multiplex PCR, and TCRdb kept only the in-frame ones, dropping some. Here the sample spans around 300,000 clones, approximately 16% being singletons. This clone has only a few counts. What it binds is unknown. Germline assignment: CDR1 SGHTA and CDR2 FQGNSA. V was shortened by 5 bases and J by 7 bases, with 18 bases between the two germline ends. The CDR3 has 14 amino acids. This chain connects TRBV7-2 to TRBJ2-7, with D tentatively TRBD2 (6 bases). This TCR came from a man younger than 30 with type 1 diabetes. Input material: naive CD4+ T cells from blood. CDR3 sequence (DNA): TGTGCCAGCAGCCACACATTCGCGGGATCAGAGCAGTACTTC. Protein: CASSHTFAGSEQYF.